The sample holds one count of the clone carrying this TCR beta chain. Assay used: immunoSEQ multiplex PCR; TCRdb lists only in-frame clones, some missing. Of roughly 640,000 clones in the sample, approximately 79% were seen once. The data originate from a study of shared clonotypes between healthy human individuals. This TCR was recovered from a woman aged 30 to 39 in good health. The sequenced sample was memory CD4+ T cells sorted from blood. The subset: CD45RA-negative fraction.

The CDR3 loop is CASSIDYGRLSYEQYF. As DNA, the CDR3 is TGTGCCAGTAGTATAGATTACGGTAGGCTCTCCTACGAGCAGTACTTC. The gene calls are TRBV19 and TRBJ2-7; D gene uncertain. Trimming stripped 0 bases from V and 0 bases from J, with 12 bases between. The CDR3 is 16 residues long. Looked up from germline, CDR1 is LNHDA and CDR2 is SQIVND (reference sequence).